The 17 T cell receptor beta chains given below trace back to one sample, sequenced in a study of shared clonotypes between healthy human individuals. The assay was immunoSEQ multiplex PCR, and TCRdb's table has in-frame clones only and misses some. The repertoire holds over a million clones, roughly 98.5% seen once, with approximately 0.4% in the top ten. Sequencing was carried out using naive CD4+ T cells sorted from blood. Sample subset: CD45RA+ positively selected. Receptors originate from a man in his thirties or forties in good health.

Remarks on this clone: The sample has other DNA sequences that encode this CDR3 too. This rearrangement joins TRBV30 to TRBJ2-7; D not resolved. This CDR3 has 12 residues. CDR1 GTSNPN and CDR2 SVGIG come from the germline V gene (reference sequence). V gave up 0 bases and J gave up 0 bases, with 3 bases separating them. CDR3 sequence reads: CAWSVNSYEQYF. The CDR3 nucleotides are TGTGCCTGGAGTGTAAACTCCTACGAGCAGTACTTC.

CDR3 region: CAWSVLGAWETQYF. For the CDR3, the DNA is TGTGCCTGGAGTGTATTGGGGGCCTGGGAGACCCAGTACTTC. This chain connects TRBV30 to TRBJ2-5, with D perhaps matching TRBD1 (6 bases). The CDR3 runs 14 residues. Germline CDR1 and CDR2: GTSNPN and SVGIG (reference sequence). Deletions cut 0 bases from V and 5 bases from J, with 13 bases between.

The V call is TRBV10-2, the J call TRBJ2-7; TRBD2 agrees at 8 bases. CDR1 is WSHSY and CDR2 is SAAADI in the germline V gene. The CDR3 totals 15 residues. V was pared by 3 bases and J by 4 bases, with 8 bases of the junction left unmatched. The CDR3 sequence is CASSDGLARSYEQYF. CDR3 coding DNA: TGCGCCAGCAGTGATGGACTAGCCCGGTCGTACGAGCAGTACTTC.

This chain joins TRBV19 and TRBJ1-5; TRBD1 is a possible D gene (5 bases). The V gene's germline CDR1 is LNHDA and CDR2 SQIVND (reference sequence). This CDR3 is 18 amino acids long. V dropped 1 base and J dropped 0 bases, with 16 bases sitting between them. The CDR3 nucleotides read TGTGCCAGTAGTATAGTCGGGACGGCCTCATATAGCAATCAGCCCCAGCATTTT. Protein product: CASSIVGTASYSNQPQHF.

The V gene is TRBV29-1, the J gene TRBJ2-7, with 11 bases identical to TRBD2. The CDR3 length is 14 residues. The V gene end was trimmed by 0 bases and the J gene end by 5 bases; junction bases not matched to a gene: 3. Germline V lookup: CDR1 SQVTM, CDR2 ANQGSEA. The CDR3 DNA reads TGCAGCGTTGAAGATCAACTAGCGGGAGACGAGCAGTACTTC. It is translated as CSVEDQLAGDEQYF.

For the CDR3, the DNA is TGTGCCAGCAGTGAATATTCTAGGGAGACCCAGTACTTC. Amino acids: CASSEYSRETQYF. V and J are TRBV2 and TRBJ2-5; D gene unclear. Germline V lookup: CDR1 SNHLY, CDR2 FYNNEI. Deletions cut 2 bases from V and 5 bases from J, with 9 bases between. The CDR3 contains 13 residues. Drawing the rest from reference TRBV2 and TRBJ2-5, the complete variable domain is EPEVTQTPSHQVTQMGQEVILRCVPISNHLYFYWYRQILGQKVEFLVSFYNNEISEKSEIFDDQFSVERPDGSNFTLKIRSTKLEDSAMYFCASSEYSRETQYFGPGTRLLVL.

V is TRBV28 and J is TRBJ1-3; D is possibly TRBD1 (6 bases). Trimming stripped 5 bases from V and 2 bases from J, with 10 bases between. The germline CDR1 and CDR2 sequences are MDHEN and SYDVKM. The CDR3 has 14 amino acids. The CDR3 sequence is CASSRQGTGNTIYF. CDR3 coding DNA: TGTGCCAGCAGTCGGCAGGGGACTGGAAACACCATATATTTT.

The chain joins TRBV14 to TRBJ2-1, with D uncertain. The CDR3 totals 15 residues. The germline gives CDR1 SGHDN, CDR2 FVKESK. V was clipped by 4 bases and J by 2 bases, with 12 bases between them. The CDR3 DNA follows: TGTGCCAGCAGCCGCGCTGAGAGGACCTACAATGAGCAGTTCTTC. Amino acids: CASSRAERTYNEQFF.

The V call is TRBV7-9, the J call TRBJ1-5; TRBD1 is a possible D gene (5 bases). Per the germline V gene, CDR1 is SEHNR and CDR2 is FQNEAQ (reference sequence). The V end was cut by 5 bases, the J end by 2 bases, with 19 bases between. The CDR3 extends over 17 amino acids. CDR3 in DNA: TGTGCCAGCAGCCCCCTCGGAGGGGTGGAAGGCAATCAGCCCCAGCATTTT. As protein: CASSPLGGVEGNQPQHF.

This chain links TRBV6-5 with TRBJ1-2; tentative D call: TRBD1 (6 bases). Germline values: CDR1 MNHEY, CDR2 SVGAGI. V was cut by 2 bases and J by 4 bases, with 14 bases left in between. CDR3 length: 15 amino acids. The CDR3 DNA is TGTGCCAGCAGTTACCTACAGGGTGCGGGCTATGGCTACACCTTC. Residues: CASSYLQGAGYGYTF.

This sequence joins TRBV15 and TRBJ2-7; D may correspond to TRBD1 or TRBD2 (7 bases each). V shed 1 base and J shed 3 bases, with 10 bases lying between them. Germline CDR1 is LNHNV and CDR2 is YYDKDF (reference sequence). CDR3 length: 14 amino acids. The CDR3 DNA sequence: TGTGCCACCAGCAGAGGCAGGGGGGGCTACGAGCAGTACTTC. It specifies CATSRGRGGYEQYF.

The V gene is TRBV7-9, the J gene TRBJ2-3; D ambiguous. This CDR3 is built from 14 residues. Germline V lookup: CDR1 SEHNR, CDR2 FQNEAQ (reference sequence). The V end was cut by 5 bases, the J end by 0 bases, with 9 bases between. The CDR3 here is CASSRVGSTDTQYF. Written as DNA, the CDR3 is TGTGCCAGCAGCCGGGTAGGGAGCACAGATACGCAGTATTTT.

This chain links TRBV28 with TRBJ2-2; D perhaps matches TRBD1 (6 bases). Germline lookup yields CDR1 MDHEN and CDR2 SYDVKM. CDR3 length: 13 amino acids. The ends were cut back, 3 bases at V and 5 bases at J, with 7 bases in the middle. CDR3 loop: CASSLGATGELFF. The CDR3, as DNA: TGTGCCAGCAGTTTGGGGGCTACCGGGGAGCTGTTTTTT.

This chain uses TRBV6-6 with TRBJ1-2, with 7 nucleotides matching TRBD1. The CDR3 sequence is 13 residues long. Germline V lookup: CDR1 MNHNY, CDR2 SVGAGI (reference sequence). V gave up 4 bases and J gave up 2 bases; unmatched junction bases: 1. The CDR3 loop reads CASSLTGNYGYTF. The CDR3 DNA reads as TGTGCCAGCAGTTTGACAGGGAACTATGGCTACACCTTC.

The rearrangement joins TRBV6-5 to TRBJ1-2; D is uncertain. The CDR3 is 14 residues long. Germline loops: CDR1 MNHEY, CDR2 SVGAGI. Trimming took off 2 bases at V and 1 base at J, with 8 bases between the two ends. DNA of the CDR3: TGTGCCAGCAGTTACAAGTTGGGTAACTATGGCTACACCTTC. It is translated as CASSYKLGNYGYTF.

V is TRBV13 and J is TRBJ2-1, with D hard to call. V shed 5 bases and J shed 1 base, with 15 bases lying between them. The CDR3 runs 16 residues. Germline V gene sequence: CDR1 PRHDT, CDR2 FYEKMQ (reference sequence). This CDR3 reads CASSRSSSFSYNEQFF. In DNA, the CDR3 is TGTGCCAGCAGCAGAAGCAGCAGCTTTTCCTACAATGAGCAGTTCTTC.

This clone was seen just once. The chain couples TRBV5-6 to TRBJ2-5; D is perhaps TRBD1 or TRBD2 (5 bases each). Germline V gene lookup returns CDR1 SGHDT and CDR2 YYEEEE. V was clipped by 3 bases and J by 2 bases, with 11 bases between them. The CDR3 is 14 residues long. DNA for the CDR3: TGTGCCAGCAGCTGGGACCGGCCTCAAGAGACCCAGTACTTC. Amino acid sequence: CASSWDRPQETQYF.